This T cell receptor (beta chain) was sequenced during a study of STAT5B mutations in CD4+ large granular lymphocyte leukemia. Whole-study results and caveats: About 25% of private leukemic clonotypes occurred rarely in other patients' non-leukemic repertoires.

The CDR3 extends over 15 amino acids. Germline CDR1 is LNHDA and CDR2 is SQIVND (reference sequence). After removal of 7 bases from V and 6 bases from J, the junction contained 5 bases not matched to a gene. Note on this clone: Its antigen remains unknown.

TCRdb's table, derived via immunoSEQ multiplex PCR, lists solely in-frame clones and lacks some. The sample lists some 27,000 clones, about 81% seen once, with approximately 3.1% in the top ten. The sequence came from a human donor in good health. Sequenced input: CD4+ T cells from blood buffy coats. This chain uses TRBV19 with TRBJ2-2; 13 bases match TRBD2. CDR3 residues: CASTLTSGRAGELFF. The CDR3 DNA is TGTGCCAGTACCTTAACTAGCGGGAGGGCCGGGGAGCTGTTTTTT.